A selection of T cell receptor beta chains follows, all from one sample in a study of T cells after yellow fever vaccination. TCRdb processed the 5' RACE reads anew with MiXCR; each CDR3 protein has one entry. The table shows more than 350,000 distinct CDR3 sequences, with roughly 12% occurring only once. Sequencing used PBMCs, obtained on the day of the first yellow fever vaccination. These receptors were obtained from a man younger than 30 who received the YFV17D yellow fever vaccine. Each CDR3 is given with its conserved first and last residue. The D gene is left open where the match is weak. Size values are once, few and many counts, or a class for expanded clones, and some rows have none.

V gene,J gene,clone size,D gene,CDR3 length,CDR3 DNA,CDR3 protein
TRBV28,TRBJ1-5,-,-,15,TGTGCCAGCAGTTTAGGTGGCAACGGCCTCCAGCCCCAGCATTTT,CASSLGGNGLQPQHF
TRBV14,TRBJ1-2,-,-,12,TGTGCCAGCTCAGACAGTTACTATGGCTACACCTTC,CASSDSYYGYTF
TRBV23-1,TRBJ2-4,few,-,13,TGCGCCAGCAGCTCCCCCGGGGGAAACATTCAGTACTTC,CASSSPGGNIQYF
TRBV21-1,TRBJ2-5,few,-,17,TGTGCCAGCAGCAAAAAGGGGCTAGCGGGGGGGCCAGAGACCCAGTACTTC,CASSKKGLAGGPETQYF
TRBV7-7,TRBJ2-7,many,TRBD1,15,TGTGCCAGCAGTCAGACAGGGGGCGCGACCAGCGAGCAGTACTTC,CASSQTGGATSEQYF
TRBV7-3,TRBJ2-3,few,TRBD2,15,TGTGCCAGCAGCTTAGTAGCGGGGGGCACGGGTACGCAGTATTTT,CASSLVAGGTGTQYF
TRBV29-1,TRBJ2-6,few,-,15,TGCAGCGTTGTGTTAATGCGGACTGGGGCCAACGTCCTGACTTTC,CSVVLMRTGANVLTF
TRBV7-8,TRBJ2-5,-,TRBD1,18,TGTGCCAGCAGCCAAGCGAACAGGGGGTTCTTCTTTCAAGAGACCCAGTACTTC,CASSQANRGFFFQETQYF
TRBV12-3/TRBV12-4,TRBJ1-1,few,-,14,TGTGCCAGCAGTTACCAGGGTGGGTGGACTGAAGCTTTCTTT,CASSYQGGWTEAFF
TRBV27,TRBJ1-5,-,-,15,TGTGCCAGCAGTTTGGGCGGGGCTTTCAATCAGCCCCAGCATTTT,CASSLGGAFNQPQHF
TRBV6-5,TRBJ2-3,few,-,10,TGTGCCAGCAGGGGGAGTACGCAGTATTTT,CASRGSTQYF
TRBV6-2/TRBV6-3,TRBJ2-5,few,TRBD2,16,TGTGCCAGCAGTTACGGAATTAGCGGGGGGAAAGAGACCCAGTACTTC,CASSYGISGGKETQYF
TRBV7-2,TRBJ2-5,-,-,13,TGTGCCAGCAGCTTAGGGGCAGGGGAGACCCAGTACTTC,CASSLGAGETQYF
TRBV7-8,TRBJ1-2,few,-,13,TGTGCCAGCACGCGAGGGGAGAGCTATGGCTACACCTTC,CASTRGESYGYTF
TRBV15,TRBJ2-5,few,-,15,TGTGCCACCAGCAGAGATCATGCAAGCAAAGAGACCCAGTACTTC,CATSRDHASKETQYF
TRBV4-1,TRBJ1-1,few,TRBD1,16,TGCGCCAGCAGCCAACATACCGGGACAGGGAACACTGAAGCTTTCTTT,CASSQHTGTGNTEAFF
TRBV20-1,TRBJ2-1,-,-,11,TGCAGTGCGGGGACTGTGGATGAGCAGTTCTTC,CSAGTVDEQFF
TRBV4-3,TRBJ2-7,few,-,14,TGCGCCAGCAGCCCGGAGGGTCAGAGCTACGAGCAGTACTTC,CASSPEGQSYEQYF
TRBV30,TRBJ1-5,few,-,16,TGTGCCTGGAGTGAGTTATGGGGGGCGATTGATCAGCCCCAGCATTTT,CAWSELWGAIDQPQHF
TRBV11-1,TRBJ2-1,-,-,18,TGTGCCAGCAGCTTAGCCGGTCTAGCTTTAGTCTCCTACAATGAGCAGTTCTTC,CASSLAGLALVSYNEQFF
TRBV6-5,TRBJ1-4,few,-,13,TGTGCCAGCAGTTTGAGGGAGGATGAAAAACTGTTTTTT,CASSLREDEKLFF
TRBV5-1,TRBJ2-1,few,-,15,TGCGCCAGCAGCTTAACCGGGGCCCCCTACAATGAGCAGTTCTTC,CASSLTGAPYNEQFF
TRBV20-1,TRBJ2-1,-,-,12,TGCAGTGCAGGAACCATCAACAATGAGCAGTTCTTC,CSAGTINNEQFF
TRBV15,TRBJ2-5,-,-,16,TGTGCCACCAGCAGAGATTGGCCCAGGGTAGGGGAGACCCAGTACTTC,CATSRDWPRVGETQYF
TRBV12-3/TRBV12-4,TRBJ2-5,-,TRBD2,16,TGTGCCAGCAGCCCCGGGCTAGCGGGGGCCCAAGGGACCCAGTACTTC,CASSPGLAGAQGTQYF
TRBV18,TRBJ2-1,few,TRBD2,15,TGTGCCAGCTCCTACGGGACTAGCGGGTACAATGAGCAGTTCTTC,CASSYGTSGYNEQFF